This entry is about one T cell receptor beta chain. Its antigen remains unidentified. V dropped 0 bases and J dropped 6; count of bases not matched to a gene: 4. Germline V gene data show CDR1 as GTSNPN and CDR2 as SVGIG (reference sequence). CDR3 size: 15 residues. These data belong to a study of cytomegalovirus exposure and HLA in healthy donors. General study findings and limits: It was assumed in the presence/absence analyses that sequencing depth was roughly uniform across donors. As a later analysis showed, a missense DCLRE1C variant was linked to trimming of TCR beta V- and J-genes. As a later analysis revealed, most CMV-associated TCR beta chains appeared HLA-restricted. Per a later analysis, approximately 16,000 TCR beta sequences showed association with HLA alleles at 0.05 false discovery rate.

PCR amplification relied on 60 Vbeta primers (plus 13 Jbeta primers). The method was immunoSEQ multiplex PCR; TCRdb's version includes in-frame clones alone and lacks a portion of them. Here the sample spans tens of thousands of clones, more than 70% being singletons. This chain connects TRBV30 to TRBJ1-6, with 8 bases identical to TRBD1. This sequence was found in a male donor in good health and CMV-seropositive. Input material: PBMCs. CDR3 residues: CAWSVGQGANSPLHF. The CDR3 DNA reads TGTGCCTGGAGTGTAGGTCAGGGGGCTAATTCACCCCTCCACTTT.